This T cell receptor beta chain was observed in a study of low-dose radiotherapy and immunotherapy resistance in tumors. Overall study context: Members of Cohort 1 were treated with 0.5 Gy per fraction every 2 weeks. The prescribed total PTV dose was 6.5 Gy. Every two weeks, the protocol called for intravenous cyclophosphamide at 200 mg/m2. It was given one day before each radiation and immunotherapy administration.

This clonotype was observed many times. Stated time point: after trial treatment. Specified treatment: LDRT plus nivolumab, ipilimumab, low-dose cyclophosphamide and aspirin (RACIN trial). Covering alpha and beta chains, TRAV- and TRBV-specific primers were used for the first-strand cDNA. The authors ran around 19 PCR cycles to amplify TCRs with a constant-region primer and V-primer adapter. Each CDR3 protein gets one entry after TCRdb re-called the reads with MiXCR. This repertoire shows tens of thousands of distinct CDR3 sequences, 20% to 25% found once; its top ten account for 9.5% to 15%. The sequence was collected from a female donor with ovarian cancer. The source material was PBMCs, sampled after low-dose radiotherapy plus immunotherapy.

Here the CDR3 reads CASSSGTGDLETQYF. In DNA, the CDR3 is TGTGCCAGCAGCTCCGGGACAGGGGACCTAGAGACCCAGTACTTC. The chain couples TRBV11-2 to TRBJ2-5; 10 nucleotides line up with TRBD1. The CDR3 is made up of 15 amino acids. Losses at the gene ends were 4 bases for V and 4 bases for J; bases not matched to a gene: 6. Germline CDR1 reads SGHAT; CDR2 reads FQNNGV.